These T cell receptor beta chains were read from a single sample in a study of early T cells in non-severe SARS-CoV-2 infection. MiXCR, applied by TCRdb to the 5' RACE reads, yields one record per CDR3 protein. The sample lists tens of thousands of distinct CDR3 sequences; roughly 5.6% were seen once. Sample: whole blood, taken at baseline. Every receptor here comes from an adult who was a healthcare worker with PCR-confirmed SARS-CoV-2 infection or an uninfected control (not recorded which). The CDR3 runs from the conserved cysteine through the conserved F or W. Fields, in order: J gene, D gene, V gene, clone size, CDR3 protein, CDR3 DNA. A D gene is named only where the DNA matches it firmly. Not all rows give a size; the values are once, few, many and, for expanded clones, a class.

TRBJ1-6 TRBD1 TRBV5-1 few CASSFNGQGANGALHF TGCGCCAGCAGCTTCAACGGACAGGGGGCCAATGGGGCCCTCCACTTT
TRBJ1-1 TRBD1 TRBV6-6 many CASSPQGSEAFF TGTGCCAGCAGCCCACAGGGGTCTGAAGCTTTCTTT
TRBJ2-2 . TRBV29-1 many CSVEDDPNTGELFF TGCAGCGTTGAAGATGATCCTAACACCGGGGAGCTGTTTTTT
TRBJ1-6 . TRBV7-2 many CASSLAPTPSPLHF TGTGCCAGCAGCTTGGCCCCGACGCCTTCACCCCTCCACTTT
TRBJ1-1 TRBD1 TRBV20-1 . CSARDSRTGVLNTEAFF TGCAGTGCTAGAGATTCTCGGACAGGGGTCTTGAACACTGAAGCTTTCTTT
TRBJ2-3 TRBD2 TRBV7-8 many CASSWTSGPTDTQYF TGTGCCAGCAGCTGGACTAGCGGACCCACAGATACGCAGTATTTT
TRBJ1-2 . TRBV15 medium-sized CATSREEGDGYTF TGTGCCACCAGCAGAGAAGAGGGGGATGGCTACACCTTC
TRBJ2-3 . TRBV6-5 medium-sized CASSYSAGVDTQYF TGTGCCAGCAGTTACTCGGCGGGTGTAGATACGCAGTATTTT
TRBJ2-7 TRBD1 TRBV5-4 . CASSRTGGVPYEQYF TGTGCCAGCAGCCGGACAGGGGGGGTTCCTTACGAGCAGTACTTC
TRBJ2-7 . TRBV15 . CATSSQLPINEQYF TGTGCCACCAGCAGTCAACTACCCATAAATGAGCAGTACTTC
TRBJ2-1 . TRBV7-6 few CASSLRRREQFF TGTGCCAGCAGCTTAAGACGAAGGGAGCAGTTCTTC
TRBJ2-7 . TRBV4-3 few CASSQEKDPAIRPYEQYF TGCGCCAGCAGCCAAGAGAAGGACCCCGCGATTCGCCCCTACGAGCAGTACTTC
TRBJ2-3 . TRBV30 . CAWSGVGRITDTQYF TGTGCCTGGAGTGGGGTAGGGAGGATCACAGATACGCAGTATTTT
TRBJ2-7 . TRBV5-6 . CASSFGGWPYEQYF TGTGCCAGCAGCTTTGGGGGGTGGCCCTACGAGCAGTACTTC
TRBJ1-2 . TRBV29-1 many CSVLRPPGNYGYTF TGCAGCGTGCTCCGGCCCCCCGGAAACTATGGCTACACCTTC
TRBJ1-6 . TRBV27 . CASRIGSYNSPLHF TGTGCCAGCAGAATAGGCTCCTATAATTCACCCCTCCACTTT
TRBJ1-3 . TRBV6-6 many CASRREGGLTGNTIYF TGTGCCAGCAGACGGGAGGGAGGATTGACTGGAAACACCATATATTTT
TRBJ1-4 TRBD1 TRBV6-6 medium-sized CASSYRPGTGFGKLFF TGTGCCAGCAGTTACCGTCCCGGGACAGGGTTCGGAAAACTGTTTTTT
TRBJ2-2 . TRBV7-6 many CASSSNPNAGELFF TGTGCCAGCAGCTCCAACCCCAACGCCGGGGAGCTGTTTTTT
TRBJ2-2 . TRBV7-6 many CASSPEGANTGELFF TGTGCCAGCAGCCCTGAGGGCGCGAACACCGGGGAGCTGTTTTTT
TRBJ2-7 . TRBV20-1 . CSAKRTTYEQYF TGCAGTGCTAAAAGGACTACCTACGAGCAGTACTTC
TRBJ1-2 . TRBV5-5 . CASSYPGFEDYGYTF TGTGCCAGCAGCTATCCAGGGTTTGAGGACTATGGCTACACCTTC
TRBJ1-5 . TRBV27 few CASSTQGNQPQHF TGTGCCAGCAGTACACAGGGAAATCAGCCCCAGCATTTT
TRBJ2-2 . TRBV25-1 . CASSDGRGAGELFF TGTGCCAGCAGTGACGGACGGGGCGCCGGGGAGCTGTTTTTT
TRBJ2-1 TRBD2 TRBV20-1 . CSARVSGYEQFF TGCAGTGCTAGGGTTAGCGGGTATGAGCAGTTCTTC
TRBJ2-3 TRBD1 TRBV19 many CASRRQGDTDTQYF TGTGCCAGTAGGCGACAGGGCGACACAGATACGCAGTATTTT
TRBJ2-7 TRBD1 TRBV18 few CASSPGQPSYEQYF TGTGCCAGCTCACCGGGACAGCCCTCCTACGAGCAGTACTTC
TRBJ1-1 . TRBV6-2/TRBV6-3 medium-sized CAITRAGTPLGAFF TGTGCCATCACCCGAGCCGGGACACCCCTTGGCGCTTTCTTT
TRBJ1-6 . TRBV2 few CASSDPQGSYNSPLHF TGTGCCAGCAGTGACCCACAAGGCTCCTATAATTCACCCCTCCACTTT
TRBJ1-1 TRBD1 TRBV20-1 few CSARDQTGAEAFF TGCAGTGCTAGAGATCAAACAGGGGCTGAAGCTTTCTTT
TRBJ2-3 . TRBV12-3/TRBV12-4 medium-sized CASSLSLIPGSQYF TGTGCCAGCAGTCTCTCCTTGATTCCGGGGTCGCAGTATTTT
TRBJ2-5 TRBD2 TRBV2 medium-sized CASGLAGNQETQYF TGTGCCAGTGGACTAGCGGGTAACCAAGAGACCCAGTACTTC
TRBJ1-1 TRBD1 TRBV29-1 many CSVVPGQGRVYTEAFF TGCAGCGTTGTACCGGGACAGGGCCGCGTGTACACTGAAGCTTTCTTT
TRBJ2-2 TRBD2 TRBV12-3/TRBV12-4 . CASSKAGANTGELFF TGTGCCAGCAGTAAAGCGGGGGCGAACACCGGGGAGCTGTTTTTT
TRBJ2-6 . TRBV7-9 few CASSSRSGANVLTF TGTGCCAGCAGCTCCCGTTCTGGGGCCAACGTCCTGACTTTC
TRBJ2-5 . TRBV14 few CASSPNRGLQETQYF TGTGCCAGCAGCCCCAACCGGGGCCTCCAAGAGACCCAGTACTTC
TRBJ1-3 . TRBV29-1 . CSVADGSSRGNTIYF TGCAGCGTTGCGGACGGGTCCTCTAGAGGAAACACCATATATTTT
TRBJ2-5 . TRBV5-4 few CASSLVGGQETQYF TGTGCCAGCAGCTTGGTAGGGGGGCAAGAGACCCAGTACTTC
TRBJ2-3 . TRBV29-1 many CSVEEEFRADTQYF TGCAGCGTTGAAGAGGAGTTCCGTGCAGATACGCAGTATTTT
TRBJ1-2 . TRBV5-1 many CASSEKGGYTF TGCGCCAGCAGTGAAAAAGGGGGCTACACCTTC
TRBJ1-6 TRBD1 TRBV7-3 many CASSSRGTNSPLHF TGTGCCAGCAGCTCCAGGGGGACGAATTCACCCCTCCACTTT
TRBJ2-7 . TRBV7-9 . CASGTGQSYEQYF TGTGCCAGCGGAACGGGCCAATCCTACGAGCAGTACTTC
TRBJ1-6 . TRBV6-5 many CASSYDGSWDNSPLHF TGTGCCAGCAGTTACGATGGTTCCTGGGATAATTCACCCCTCCACTTT
TRBJ2-5 . TRBV2 many CASSVLGTGLETQYF TGTGCCAGCAGTGTTTTGGGGACGGGTTTAGAGACCCAGTACTTC
TRBJ1-5 . TRBV7-2 many CASSPGNLDQPQHF TGTGCCAGCAGCCCAGGGAATCTTGATCAGCCCCAGCATTTT
TRBJ1-3 . TRBV3-1 few CASSQGSSGNTIYF TGTGCCAGCAGCCAAGGCAGCTCTGGAAACACCATATATTTT
TRBJ2-1 . TRBV6-1 . CASSATRLVDEQFF TGTGCCAGCAGTGCCACGCGACTAGTCGATGAGCAGTTCTTC
TRBJ2-1 . TRBV24-1 many CATSDSGGGLNEQFF TGTGCCACCAGTGATTCTGGCGGGGGCCTCAATGAGCAGTTCTTC
TRBJ2-7 TRBD1 TRBV5-5 few CASSFTGTGGDEQYF TGTGCCAGCAGTTTTACCGGGACAGGGGGCGACGAGCAGTACTTC
TRBJ2-5 TRBD2 TRBV19 few CASKGLAGERQTQYF TGTGCCAGTAAGGGGCTAGCGGGGGAGCGGCAGACCCAGTACTTC
TRBJ2-3 TRBD1 TRBV7-2 many CASSSTGLLTDTQYF TGTGCCAGCAGCTCGACAGGGCTACTCACAGATACGCAGTATTTT
TRBJ2-1 . TRBV10-3 few CAISDVNEQFF TGTGCCATCAGTGATGTTAATGAGCAGTTCTTC
TRBJ2-5 TRBD2 TRBV6-6 many CASLPGGAAPGGTQYF TGTGCCAGTTTGCCCGGCGGTGCGGCCCCGGGGGGGACCCAGTACTTC
TRBJ2-7 . TRBV6-2/TRBV6-3 many CASSYPSRQIYEQYF TGTGCCAGCAGTTACCCGTCCCGACAGATCTACGAGCAGTACTTC
TRBJ2-1 . TRBV20-1 many CSARSGRQGLNNEQFF TGCAGTGCTAGAAGTGGGCGCCAGGGTCTTAACAATGAGCAGTTCTTC
TRBJ2-1 . TRBV7-2 medium-sized CASSSRSDNEQFF TGTGCCAGCAGCTCCCGGTCCGACAATGAGCAGTTCTTC